This T cell receptor (beta chain) is drawn from a study of T-cell memory formation after mild COVID-19. Overall study: Clusters of TCRs were largely donor specific.

This clonotype was counted between two and nine times. The germline V gene has CDR1 MGHRA and CDR2 YSYEKL. The V gene end was trimmed by 0 bases and the J gene end by 4 bases; junction bases not matched to a gene: 5. The CDR3 spans 16 residues. TCR alpha and TCR beta cDNA libraries carrying sample barcodes and UMIs were produced by 5'RACE using constant-segment primers. TCRdb ran MiXCR on the 5' RACE reads and lists one entry per CDR3 protein. The sample consists of 250,000 to 400,000 distinct CDR3 sequences, more than 13% of them appearing once. The clonotype comes from a young man who had mild COVID-19 (a few samples of this study predate the infection). Cell type and time point are not known. V gene TRBV4-1 combines with J gene TRBJ1-5, with 8 bases that match TRBD1. Sequencing was done on a sample of PBMCs or a T cell subset sorted from them (not recorded which). For the CDR3, the DNA is TGCGCCAGCAGCCAAGATGGGACAGGACAGAATCAGCCCCAGCATTTT. Amino acid sequence: CASSQDGTGQNQPQHF.